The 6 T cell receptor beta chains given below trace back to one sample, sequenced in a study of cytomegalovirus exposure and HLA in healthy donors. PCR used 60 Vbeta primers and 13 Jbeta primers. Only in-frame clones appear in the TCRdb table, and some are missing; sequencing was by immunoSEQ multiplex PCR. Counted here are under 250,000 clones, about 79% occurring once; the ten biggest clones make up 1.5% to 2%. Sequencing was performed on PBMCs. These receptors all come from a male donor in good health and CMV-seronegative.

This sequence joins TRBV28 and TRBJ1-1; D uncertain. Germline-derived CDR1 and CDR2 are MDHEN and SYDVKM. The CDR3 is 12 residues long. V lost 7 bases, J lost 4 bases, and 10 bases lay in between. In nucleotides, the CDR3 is TGTGCCAGCACCTATTACGGCACTGAAGCTTTCTTT. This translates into CASTYYGTEAFF.

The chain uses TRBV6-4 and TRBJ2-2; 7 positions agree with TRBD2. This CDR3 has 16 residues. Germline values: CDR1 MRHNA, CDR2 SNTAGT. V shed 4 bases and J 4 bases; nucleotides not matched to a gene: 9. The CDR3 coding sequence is TGTGCCAGCAGTGGGCACCCAGGCGGGAGCACCGGGGAGCTGTTTTTT. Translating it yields CASSGHPGGSTGELFF.

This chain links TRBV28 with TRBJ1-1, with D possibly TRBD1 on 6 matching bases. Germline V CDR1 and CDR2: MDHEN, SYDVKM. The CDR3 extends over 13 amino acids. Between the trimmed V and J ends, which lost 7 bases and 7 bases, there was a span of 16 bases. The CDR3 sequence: CASTNPDSFEAFF. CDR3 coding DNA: TGTGCCAGCACTAATCCGGACAGTTTTGAAGCTTTCTTT.

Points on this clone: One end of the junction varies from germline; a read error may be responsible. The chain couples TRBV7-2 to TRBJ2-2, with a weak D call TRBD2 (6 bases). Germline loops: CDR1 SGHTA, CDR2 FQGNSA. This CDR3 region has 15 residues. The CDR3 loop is CASTLGSGWTGELFF. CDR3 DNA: TGTGCCAGCACCTTAGGTAGCGGCTGGACCGGGGAGCTGTTTTTT.

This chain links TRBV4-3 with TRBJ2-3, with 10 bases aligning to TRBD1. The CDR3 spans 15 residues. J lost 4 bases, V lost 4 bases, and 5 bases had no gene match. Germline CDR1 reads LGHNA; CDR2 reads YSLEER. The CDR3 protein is CASSLWTGGADTQYF. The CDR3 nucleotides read TGCGCCAGCAGCCTTTGGACAGGGGGGGCAGATACGCAGTATTTT.

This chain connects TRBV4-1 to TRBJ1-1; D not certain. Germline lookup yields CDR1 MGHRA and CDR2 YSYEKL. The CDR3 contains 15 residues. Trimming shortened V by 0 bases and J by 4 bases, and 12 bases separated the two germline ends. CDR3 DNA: TGCGCCAGCAGCCAAGAAAGTCTGCGGTTCACTGAAGCTTTCTTT. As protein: CASSQESLRFTEAFF.